This T cell receptor beta chain is drawn from a study of regulatory T cells in long-lasting Graves disease. The overall study: Less than 3 months of antithyroid drugs had been taken by newly diagnosed Graves' patients.

TCR beta libraries were built with iRepertoire HTBI primers and Arm-PCR of CDR3 regions. TCRdb re-called the multiplex PCR reads with MiXCR, one entry per CDR3 protein. The profile shows about 620,000 distinct CDR3 sequences, roughly 15% of them singletons. V shed 5 bases and J shed 4 bases, with 6 bases lying between them. The germline V gene encodes CDR1 SGHAT and CDR2 FQDESV (reference sequence). The length of the CDR3 is 13 residues. Time point specified: newly diagnosed GD, antithyroid drugs for less than 3 months. Isolated PBMC RNA provided the starting material for the TCR library. Roughly 10 milliliters of peripheral blood went into EDTA tubes. These data are also associated with another study on T cells in Graves' hyperthyroidism and ophthalmopathy. That source adds: Stable disease denoted Graves' hyperthyroidism without ophthalmopathy progression within 18 months. Onset of ophthalmopathy came a median 6.5 months after the model predicted it.

The chain links TRBV11-1 to TRBJ1-6; D call uncertain. The sequence was obtained from a woman aged 25 to 39 with Graves disease. Sequences were derived from peripheral blood mononuclear cells (PBMCs), sampled at new diagnosis, from a patient treated with antithyroid drugs. The CDR3 DNA reads TGTGCCAGCAGCGCAGATTATAATTCACCCCTCCACTTT. This encodes CASSADYNSPLHF. Complete variable domain (other parts from reference TRBV11-1 and TRBJ1-6): EAEVAQSPRYKITEKSQAVAFWCDPISGHATLYWYRQILGQGPELLVQFQDESVVDDSQLPKDRFSAERLKGVDSTLKIQPAELGDSAMYLCASSADYNSPLHFGNGTRLTVT.